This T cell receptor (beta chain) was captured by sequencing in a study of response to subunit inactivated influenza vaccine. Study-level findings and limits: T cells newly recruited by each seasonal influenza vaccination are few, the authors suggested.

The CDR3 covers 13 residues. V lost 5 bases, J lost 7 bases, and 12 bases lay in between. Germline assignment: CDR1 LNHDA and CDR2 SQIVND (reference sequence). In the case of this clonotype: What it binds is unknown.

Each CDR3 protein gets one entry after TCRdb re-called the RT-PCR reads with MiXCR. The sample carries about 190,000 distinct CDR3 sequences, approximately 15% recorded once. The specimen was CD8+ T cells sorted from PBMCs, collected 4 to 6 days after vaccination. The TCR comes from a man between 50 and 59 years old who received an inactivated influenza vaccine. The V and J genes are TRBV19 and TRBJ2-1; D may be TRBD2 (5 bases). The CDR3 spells CASSVTRGNEQFF. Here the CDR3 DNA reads TGTGCCAGTAGTGTCACGCGAGGGAATGAGCAGTTCTTC.